These T cell receptor beta chains were read from a single sample in a study of human T cells and chemical hapten exposure. TCRdb analysed the RACE reads with MiXCR anew, one entry per CDR3 protein. The data show approximately 260,000 distinct CDR3 sequences, with 7.5% to 8% seen just once and around 1.2% held by the top ten. The sequences come from whole blood, collected in connection with sensitization to the hapten diphenylcyclopropenone (DPC). The receptors stem from a man between 18 and 29 years old with alopecia areata. Some clones in this sample may be carry-over from other donors' samples. Both conserved end residues are part of each CDR3. The D gene is left open where the match is weak. Size is omitted from some rows. Given values are once, few, many or a class for expanded clones.

clone size,J gene,V gene,CDR3 length,D gene,CDR3 DNA,CDR3 protein
NA,TRBJ2-2,TRBV29-1,14,NA,TGCAGCGTTCGCTACAGGGAATCGTCCGGGGAGCTGTTTTTT,CSVRYRESSGELFF
many,TRBJ2-5,TRBV14,13,NA,TGTGCCAGCAGCCAAGTAATCCAAGAGACCCAGTACTTC,CASSQVIQETQYF
many,TRBJ1-1,TRBV7-8,13,NA,TGTGCCAGCAGCTTTGACGGAAGGGGGTATAGGTTCTTT,CASSFDGRGYRFF
NA,TRBJ2-7,TRBV20-1,15,TRBD1,TGCAGTGCTTCTATTCTCCGGACAGGGATCCACGAGCAGTACTTC,CSASILRTGIHEQYF
few,TRBJ2-7,TRBV5-1,14,NA,TGCGCCAGCAGCTTTCGGACACTCTCCTACGAGCAGTACTTC,CASSFRTLSYEQYF
many,TRBJ1-5,TRBV6-2/TRBV6-3,13,NA,TGTGCCAGCAGTTACGGCAGTGATCAGCCCCAGCATTTT,CASSYGSDQPQHF
many,TRBJ1-1,TRBV29-1,14,TRBD1,TGCAGCGCCCCCGGCGCAGGACAGGGTGGAGAAGCTTTCTTT,CSAPGAGQGGEAFF
few,TRBJ2-1,TRBV11-1,14,NA,TGTGCCAGCAGTGGCGGCAGCTCCTACAATGAGCAGTTCTTC,CASSGGSSYNEQFF
NA,TRBJ1-5,TRBV28,16,NA,TGTGCCAGCAGTTTCGTGACGGGGTTTAGCAATCAGCCCCAGCATTTT,CASSFVTGFSNQPQHF
many,TRBJ2-5,TRBV29-1,12,NA,TGCAGCGTTGTACGTGGGCAAGAGACCCAGTACTTC,CSVVRGQETQYF
NA,TRBJ2-5,TRBV7-2,14,TRBD1,TGTGCCAGCAGCCCGGACAGGGTGTTGAAGACCCAGTACTTC,CASSPDRVLKTQYF
NA,TRBJ2-4,TRBV5-1,17,NA,TGCGCCAGCAGCTTGGATATCGACACCCAAGCCAAAAACATTCAGTACTTC,CASSLDIDTQAKNIQYF
NA,TRBJ1-4,TRBV18,17,NA,TGTGCCAGCTCACGAGCCGGGACTCGACTTTCAATTGAAAAACTGTTTTTT,CASSRAGTRLSIEKLFF
NA,TRBJ2-2,TRBV29-1,13,NA,TGCAGCGTGTGGGGAGAATGGGACGGGGAGCTGTTTTTT,CSVWGEWDGELFF
NA,TRBJ1-4,TRBV4-3,14,TRBD1,TGCGCCAGGAGCAAGCAGGGGGCCGGGGAAAAACTGTTTTTT,CARSKQGAGEKLFF
many,TRBJ1-4,TRBV9,15,NA,TGTGCCAGCAGCAGGACGAGTGCAACTAATGAAAAACTGTTTTTT,CASSRTSATNEKLFF
NA,TRBJ1-2,TRBV7-9,16,NA,TGTGCCAGCAGCTTAGTAGGGTCGGAAAATAACTATGGCTACACCTTC,CASSLVGSENNYGYTF